The clone carrying this T cell receptor beta chain was seen ten or more times. The time point denotes: newly diagnosed GD, antithyroid drugs for less than 3 months. PBMC-extracted RNA yielded the TCR library. The data were taken from a study of regulatory T cells in long-lasting Graves disease. Background on the study: Antithyroid drug intake by newly diagnosed Graves' patients had lasted under 3 months.

J was trimmed by 2 bases and V by 5 bases; bases with no gene match: 6. Per germline, CDR1 LNHNV and CDR2 YYDKDF (reference sequence). This CDR3 has 15 amino acids. For TCR beta, libraries came from iRepertoire HTBI primers and Arm-PCR of CDR3 regions. Each CDR3 protein is one row after TCRdb ran MiXCR on the multiplex PCR reads. The sample has hundreds of thousands of distinct CDR3 sequences; 16% are singletons. These data also featured in a second study, about T cells in Graves' hyperthyroidism and ophthalmopathy. That source notes: Most thyroid clonotypes with frequency above 0.001 were detected in blood.

The chain carries TRBV15 and TRBJ2-3, with TRBD1 matching over 8 bases. This receptor was taken from a woman aged 40-60 years with Graves disease. The input for sequencing was peripheral blood mononuclear cells (PBMCs), taken at new diagnosis, from a patient treated with antithyroid drugs. As DNA, the CDR3 is TGTGCCACCAGCGAGGGGGACAGGACCACAGATACGCAGTATTTT. Protein: CATSEGDRTTDTQYF.